This entry describes one TCR beta chain. From germline, CDR1 is KGHSH and CDR2 LQKENI. The V end was cut by 2 bases, the J end by 1 base, with 14 bases between. This CDR3 is 16 amino acids long. The sample is drawn from a study of blood T cell repertoires in COVID-19. Whole-study context: The United States, Italy and Spain provided the acute and convalescent COVID-19 samples.

Sequenced by immunoSEQ multiplex PCR; TCRdb stores in-frame clones only, minus some. The table lists 45,000 to 50,000 clones, around 82% of them singletons. The V gene is TRBV18, the J gene TRBJ1-1, with D unclear. Sample: peripheral blood. This clonotype was sampled from a man in his forties with acute or convalescent COVID-19. The chain's CDR3 is CASSPMLAGPNTEAFF. CDR3 bases: TGTGCCAGCTCACCAATGTTGGCGGGTCCGAACACTGAAGCTTTCTTT.